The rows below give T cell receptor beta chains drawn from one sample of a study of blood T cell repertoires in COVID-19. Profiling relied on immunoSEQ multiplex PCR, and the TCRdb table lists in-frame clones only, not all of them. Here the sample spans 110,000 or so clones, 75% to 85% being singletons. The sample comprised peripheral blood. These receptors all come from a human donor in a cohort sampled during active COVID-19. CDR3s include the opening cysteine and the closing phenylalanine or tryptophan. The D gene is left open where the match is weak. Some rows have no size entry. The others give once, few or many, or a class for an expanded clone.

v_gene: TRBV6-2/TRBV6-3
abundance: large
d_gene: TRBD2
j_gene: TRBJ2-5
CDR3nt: TGTGCCAGCAGCCCCGAAGTAGCGGGGCCCGGGACCCAGTACTTC
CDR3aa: CASSPEVAGPGTQYF

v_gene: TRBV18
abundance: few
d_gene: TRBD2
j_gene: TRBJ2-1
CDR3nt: TGTGCCAGCTCACCACCGGGACTAGCGGGGACCTACTCCTACAATGAGCAGTTCTTC
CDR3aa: CASSPPGLAGTYSYNEQFF

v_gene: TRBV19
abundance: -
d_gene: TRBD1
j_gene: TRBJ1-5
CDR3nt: TGTGCCAGTAGTATCGGGACAGGGGGCTATCAGCCCCAGCATTTT
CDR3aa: CASSIGTGGYQPQHF

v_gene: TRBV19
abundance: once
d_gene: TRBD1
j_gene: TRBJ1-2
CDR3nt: TGTGCCAGTAGTAAGGGGGCCAATCTCTATGGCTACACCTTC
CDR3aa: CASSKGANLYGYTF

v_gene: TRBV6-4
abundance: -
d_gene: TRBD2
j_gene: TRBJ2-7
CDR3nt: TGTGCCAGCAGTTCCACGACTAGCGGGACCTACTACGAGCAGTACTTC
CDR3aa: CASSSTTSGTYYEQYF

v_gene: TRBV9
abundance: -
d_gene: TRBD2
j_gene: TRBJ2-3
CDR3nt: TGTGCCAGCAGCGTAGAACTAGCGGGGGGAGGGGATACGCAGTATTTT
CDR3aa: CASSVELAGGGDTQYF

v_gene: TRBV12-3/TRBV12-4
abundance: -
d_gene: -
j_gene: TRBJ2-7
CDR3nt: TGTGCCAGCAGTTTAGAGGGGGTTGGCGAGCAGTACTTC
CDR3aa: CASSLEGVGEQYF

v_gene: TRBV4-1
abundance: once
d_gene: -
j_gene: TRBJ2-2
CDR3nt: TGCGCCAGCAGCCAACGGGGGTTCGCGAACACCGGGGAGCTGTTTTTT
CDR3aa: CASSQRGFANTGELFF

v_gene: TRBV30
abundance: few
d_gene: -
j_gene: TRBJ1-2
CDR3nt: TGTGCCTCTGAAACGGGGGTGCGTGGCTACACCTTC
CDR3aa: CASETGVRGYTF

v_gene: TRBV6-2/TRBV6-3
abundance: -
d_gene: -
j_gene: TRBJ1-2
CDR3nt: TGTGCCAGCAGTTACTGGGAACAGGGCTCTGGCTACACCTTC
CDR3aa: CASSYWEQGSGYTF

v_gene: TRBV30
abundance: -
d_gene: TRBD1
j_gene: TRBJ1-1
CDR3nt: TGTGCCTGGAGCGACGAGGGACAGGGGGCTGAAGCTTTCTTT
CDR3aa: CAWSDEGQGAEAFF

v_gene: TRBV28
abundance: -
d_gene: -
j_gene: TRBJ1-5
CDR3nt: TGTGCCAGCAGTTTATCAACCGGTCAGCCCCAGCATTTT
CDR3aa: CASSLSTGQPQHF

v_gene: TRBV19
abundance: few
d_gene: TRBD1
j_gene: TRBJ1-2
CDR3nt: TGTGCCAGTAGTGCGGGACAGGGGGTCCCGGCCTATGGCTACACCTTC
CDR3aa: CASSAGQGVPAYGYTF

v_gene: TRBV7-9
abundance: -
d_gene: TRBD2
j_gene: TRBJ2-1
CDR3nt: TGTGCCAGCAGCTTCTATGGCGCCGCCGGGGGGGCTATGTACAATGAGCAGTTCTTC
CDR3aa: CASSFYGAAGGAMYNEQFF

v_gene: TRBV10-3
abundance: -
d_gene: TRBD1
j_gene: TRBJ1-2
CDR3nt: TGTGCCATCAGGATGGGACAGGGGGCCGACTATGGCTACACCTTC
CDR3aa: CAIRMGQGADYGYTF

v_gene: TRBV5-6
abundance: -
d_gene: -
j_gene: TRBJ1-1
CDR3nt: TGTGCCAGCAGCTTGAGGGGTACCGCCACTGAAGCTTTCTTT
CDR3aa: CASSLRGTATEAFF

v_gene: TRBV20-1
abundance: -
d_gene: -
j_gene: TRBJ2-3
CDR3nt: TGCAGTGCTAGTGGCGGACAGTCTAGCACAGATACGCAGTATTTT
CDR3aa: CSASGGQSSTDTQYF

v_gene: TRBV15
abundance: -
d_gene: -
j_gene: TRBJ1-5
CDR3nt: TGTGCCACCAGCAGAGATTGGCGGGGCAATCAGCCCCAGCATTTT
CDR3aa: CATSRDWRGNQPQHF

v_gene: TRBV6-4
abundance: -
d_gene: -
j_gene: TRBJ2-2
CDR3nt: TGTGCCAGCGCAGAGGATTATAACACCGGGGAGCTGTTTTTT
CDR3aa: CASAEDYNTGELFF

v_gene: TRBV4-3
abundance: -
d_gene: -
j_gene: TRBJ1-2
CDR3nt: TGCGCCAGCAGCCAAGTTGGGAGGGCGCTCTACACCTTC
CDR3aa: CASSQVGRALYTF

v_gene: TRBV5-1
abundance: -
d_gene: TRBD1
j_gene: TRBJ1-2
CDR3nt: TGCGCCAGCAGCTTGGGACAGGGACACTATGGCTACACCTTC
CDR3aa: CASSLGQGHYGYTF

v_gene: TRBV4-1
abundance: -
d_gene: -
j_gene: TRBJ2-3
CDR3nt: TGCGCCAGCAGCCAAGAGTGGGCTAGCACAGATACGCAGTATTTT
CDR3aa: CASSQEWASTDTQYF

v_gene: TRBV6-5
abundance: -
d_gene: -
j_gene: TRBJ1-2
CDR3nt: TGTGCCAGCAGTTACTCAGGGCGAGCGGGGGGCGATGGCTACACCTTC
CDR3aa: CASSYSGRAGGDGYTF

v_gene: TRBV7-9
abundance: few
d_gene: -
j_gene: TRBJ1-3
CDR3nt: TGTGCCAGCAGCTTAGACAGGAGCTCTGGAAACACCATATATTTT
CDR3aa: CASSLDRSSGNTIYF

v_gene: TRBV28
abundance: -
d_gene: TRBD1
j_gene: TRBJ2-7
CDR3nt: TGTGCCAGCAGTGTCTCCAGGGGGAACTACGAGCAGTACTTC
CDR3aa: CASSVSRGNYEQYF

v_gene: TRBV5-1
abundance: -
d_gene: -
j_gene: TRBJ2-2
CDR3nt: TGCGCCAGCAGCTTGGTACAAGGGGGTATCGGGGAGCTGTTTTTT
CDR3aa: CASSLVQGGIGELFF

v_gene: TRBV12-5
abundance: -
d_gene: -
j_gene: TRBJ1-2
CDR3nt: TGTGCTAGTGGTTTGATGGGGGCCTCCGCTAACTATGGCTACACCTTC
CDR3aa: CASGLMGASANYGYTF

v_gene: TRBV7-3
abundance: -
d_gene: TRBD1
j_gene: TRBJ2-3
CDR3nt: TGTGCCAGCAAGCAGGGACAGGGGGCCCGCACAGATACGCAGTATTTT
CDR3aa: CASKQGQGARTDTQYF

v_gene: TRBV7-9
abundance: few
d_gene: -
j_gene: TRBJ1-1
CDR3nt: TGTGCCAGCAGCTTTCGGAGACAGAACCTAAACACTGAAGCTTTCTTT
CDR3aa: CASSFRRQNLNTEAFF

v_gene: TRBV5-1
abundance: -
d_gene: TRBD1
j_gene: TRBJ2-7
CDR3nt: TGCGCCAGCAGCTGGGGACAGGGGCCAGGGGAGCAGTACTTC
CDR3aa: CASSWGQGPGEQYF

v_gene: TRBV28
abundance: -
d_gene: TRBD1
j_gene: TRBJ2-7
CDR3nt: TGTGCCAGCAGTGGGACAGTGGAGGCCATATCCGAGCAGTACTTC
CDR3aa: CASSGTVEAISEQYF

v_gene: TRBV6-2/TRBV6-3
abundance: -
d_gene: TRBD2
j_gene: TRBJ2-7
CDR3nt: TGTGCCAGCAGCCCCGGACTAGCAGGAGGCGAGCAGTACTTC
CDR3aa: CASSPGLAGGEQYF

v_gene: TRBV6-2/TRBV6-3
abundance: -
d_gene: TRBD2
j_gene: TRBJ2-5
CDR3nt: TGTGCCAGCAGTCCGGGGGGGCCGCAAGAGACCCAGTACTTC
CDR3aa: CASSPGGPQETQYF

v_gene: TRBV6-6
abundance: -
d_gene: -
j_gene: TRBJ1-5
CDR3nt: TGTGCCAGCAAGACAGGAAGCGATCAGCCCCAGCATTTT
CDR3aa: CASKTGSDQPQHF

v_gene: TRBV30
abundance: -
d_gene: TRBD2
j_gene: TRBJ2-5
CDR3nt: TGTGCCTGGAGCTGGCGGGAGGTTCAAGAGACCCAGTACTTC
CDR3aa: CAWSWREVQETQYF

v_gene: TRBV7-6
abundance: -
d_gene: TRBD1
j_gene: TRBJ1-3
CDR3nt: TGTGCCAGCAGCTTATTCGGACAGGCCTCTGGTTTTGGAAACACCATATATTTT
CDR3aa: CASSLFGQASGFGNTIYF

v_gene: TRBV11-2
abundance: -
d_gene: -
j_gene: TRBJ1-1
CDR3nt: TGTGCCAGCAGCTTAGTATCGACAGCGAACACTGAAGCTTTCTTT
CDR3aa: CASSLVSTANTEAFF

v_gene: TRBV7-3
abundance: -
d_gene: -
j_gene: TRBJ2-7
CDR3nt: TGTGCCAGCAGCCCTAAAGGCGGTTCGAGCGAGCAGTACTTC
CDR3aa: CASSPKGGSSEQYF

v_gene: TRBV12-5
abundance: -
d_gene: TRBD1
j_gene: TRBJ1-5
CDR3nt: TGTGCTAGTGGTTTGGTACACCCAGGGGGCCAGCCCCAGCATTTT
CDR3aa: CASGLVHPGGQPQHF

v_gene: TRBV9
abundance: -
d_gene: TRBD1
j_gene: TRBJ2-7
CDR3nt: TGTGCCAGCAGGGGACAGAACTCCTACGAGCAGTACTTC
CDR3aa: CASRGQNSYEQYF

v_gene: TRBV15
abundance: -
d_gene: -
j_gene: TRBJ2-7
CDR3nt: TGTGCCACCAGCAGAGATAGGGGGAAGGGGGAGCAGTACTTC
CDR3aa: CATSRDRGKGEQYF

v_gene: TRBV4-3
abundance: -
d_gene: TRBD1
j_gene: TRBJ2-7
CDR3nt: TGCGCCAGCAGCCAACGGGACAGGGCCAACGAGCAGTACTTC
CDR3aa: CASSQRDRANEQYF

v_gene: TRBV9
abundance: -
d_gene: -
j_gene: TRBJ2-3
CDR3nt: TGTGCCAGCAGCCCTTTCGGGGGAGGCACAGATACGCAGTATTTT
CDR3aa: CASSPFGGGTDTQYF

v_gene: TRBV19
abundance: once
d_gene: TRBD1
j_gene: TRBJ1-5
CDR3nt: TGTGCCAGTAGTGGAAAGGGACAGGGGGTCAAACAGCCCCAGCATTTT
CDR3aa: CASSGKGQGVKQPQHF

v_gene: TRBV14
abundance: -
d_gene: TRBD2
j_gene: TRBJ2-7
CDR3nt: TGTGCCAGCAGCCAGGGTGAGACTAGCGGGACGTACGAGCAGTACTTC
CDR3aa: CASSQGETSGTYEQYF

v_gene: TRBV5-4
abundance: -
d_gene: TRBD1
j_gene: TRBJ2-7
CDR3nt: TGTGCCAGCAGCGCCGAGGCCGGACAGGTCGGCGAGCAGTACTTC
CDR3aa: CASSAEAGQVGEQYF

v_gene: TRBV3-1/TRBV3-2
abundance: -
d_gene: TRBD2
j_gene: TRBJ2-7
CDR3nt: TGTGCCAGCAGCCAATTCGGGAGGGGAGGAACTACTCCTGAGCAGTACTTC
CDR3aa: CASSQFGRGGTTPEQYF

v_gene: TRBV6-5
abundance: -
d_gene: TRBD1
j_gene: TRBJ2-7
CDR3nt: TGTGCCAGCAATGCGGGGGACAGGGGCTCCTACGAGCAGTACTTC
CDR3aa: CASNAGDRGSYEQYF

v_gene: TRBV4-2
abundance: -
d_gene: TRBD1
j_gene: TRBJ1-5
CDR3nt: TGTGCCAGCAGCCAAAGGACAGGAGGAGAGGCCCAGCATTTT
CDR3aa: CASSQRTGGEAQHF

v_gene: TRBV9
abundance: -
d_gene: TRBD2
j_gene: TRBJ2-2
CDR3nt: TGTGCCAGCAGCCCTGGACTAGCGGCGAACACCGGGGAGCTGTTTTTT
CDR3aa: CASSPGLAANTGELFF

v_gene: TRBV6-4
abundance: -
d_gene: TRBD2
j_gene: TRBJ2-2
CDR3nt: TGTGCCAGCAGTGACACTCTAGCGGGGAAAACCGGGGAGCTGTTTTTT
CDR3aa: CASSDTLAGKTGELFF

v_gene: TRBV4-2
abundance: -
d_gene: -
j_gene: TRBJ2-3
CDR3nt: TGTGCCAGCAGCCAAGATCAGGGTCCGGGGGCAGATACGCAGTATTTT
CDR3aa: CASSQDQGPGADTQYF

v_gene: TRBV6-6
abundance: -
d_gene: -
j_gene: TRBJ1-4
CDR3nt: TGTGCCACCCTCCCCGGGGGGACTAATGAAAAACTGTTTTTT
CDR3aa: CATLPGGTNEKLFF